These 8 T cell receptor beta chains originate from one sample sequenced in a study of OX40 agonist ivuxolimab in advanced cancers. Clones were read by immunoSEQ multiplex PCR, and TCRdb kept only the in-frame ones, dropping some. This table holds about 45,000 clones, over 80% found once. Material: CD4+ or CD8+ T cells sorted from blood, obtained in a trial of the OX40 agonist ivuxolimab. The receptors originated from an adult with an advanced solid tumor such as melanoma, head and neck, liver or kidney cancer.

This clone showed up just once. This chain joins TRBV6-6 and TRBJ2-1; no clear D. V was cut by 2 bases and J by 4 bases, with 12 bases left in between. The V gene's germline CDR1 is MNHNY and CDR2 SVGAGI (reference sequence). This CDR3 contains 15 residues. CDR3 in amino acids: CASSYGVHTYNEQFF. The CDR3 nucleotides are TGTGCCAGCAGTTACGGGGTCCACACGTACAATGAGCAGTTCTTC.

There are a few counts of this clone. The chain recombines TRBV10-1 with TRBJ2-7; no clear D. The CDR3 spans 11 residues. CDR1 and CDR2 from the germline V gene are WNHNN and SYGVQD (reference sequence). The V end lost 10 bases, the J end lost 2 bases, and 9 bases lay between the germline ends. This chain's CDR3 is CATAKTYEQYF. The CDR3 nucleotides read TGCGCCACCGCGAAAACCTACGAGCAGTACTTC.

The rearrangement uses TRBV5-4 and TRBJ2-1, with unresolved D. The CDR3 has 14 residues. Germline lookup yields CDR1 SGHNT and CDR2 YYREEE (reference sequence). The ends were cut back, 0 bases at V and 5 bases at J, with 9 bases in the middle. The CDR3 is CASSLEPLNNEQFF. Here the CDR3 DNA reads TGTGCCAGCAGCTTGGAACCATTAAACAATGAGCAGTTCTTC. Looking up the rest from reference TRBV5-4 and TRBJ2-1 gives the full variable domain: ETGVTQSPTHLIKTRGQQVTLRCSSQSGHNTVSWYQQALGQGPQFIFQYYREEENGRGNFPPRFSGLQFPNYSSELNVNALELDDSALYLCASSLEPLNNEQFFGPGTRLTVL.

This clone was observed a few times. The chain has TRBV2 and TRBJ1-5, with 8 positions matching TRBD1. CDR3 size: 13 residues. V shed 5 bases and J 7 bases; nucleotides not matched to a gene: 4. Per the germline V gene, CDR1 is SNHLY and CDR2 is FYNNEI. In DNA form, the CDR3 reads TGTGCCAGCAGTCGACAGGGGTGGCAGCCCCAGCATTTT. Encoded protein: CASSRQGWQPQHF.

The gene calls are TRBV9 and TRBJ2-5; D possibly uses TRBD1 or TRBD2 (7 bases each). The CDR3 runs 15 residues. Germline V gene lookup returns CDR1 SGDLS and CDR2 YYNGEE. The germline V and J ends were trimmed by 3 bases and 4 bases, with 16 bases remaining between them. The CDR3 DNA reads TGTGCCAGCAGCGAGGGAGGGGGCTTGGGAGAGACCCAGTACTTC. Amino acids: CASSEGGGLGETQYF.

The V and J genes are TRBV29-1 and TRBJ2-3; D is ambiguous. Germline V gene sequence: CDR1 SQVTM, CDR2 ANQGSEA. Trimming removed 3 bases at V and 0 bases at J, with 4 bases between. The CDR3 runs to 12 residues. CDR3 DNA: TGCAGCGTTGAGTACAGCACAGATACGCAGTATTTT. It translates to CSVEYSTDTQYF.

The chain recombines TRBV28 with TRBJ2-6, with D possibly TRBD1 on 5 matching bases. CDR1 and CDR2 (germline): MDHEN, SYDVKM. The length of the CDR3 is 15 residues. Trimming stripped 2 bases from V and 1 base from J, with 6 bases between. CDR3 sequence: CASSLAGSGANVLTF. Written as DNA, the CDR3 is TGTGCCAGCAGTTTAGCAGGGTCTGGGGCCAACGTCCTGACTTTC. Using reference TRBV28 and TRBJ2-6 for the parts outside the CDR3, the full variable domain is DVKVTQSSRYLVKRTGEKVFLECVQDMDHENMFWYRQDPGLGLRLIYFSYDVKMKEKGDIPEGYSVSREKKERFSLILESASTNQTSMYLCASSLAGSGANVLTFGAGSRLTVL.

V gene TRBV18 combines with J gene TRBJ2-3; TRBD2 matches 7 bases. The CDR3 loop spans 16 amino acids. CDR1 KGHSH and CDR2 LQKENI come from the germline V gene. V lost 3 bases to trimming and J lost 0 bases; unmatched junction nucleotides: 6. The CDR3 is CASSPELALSTDTQYF. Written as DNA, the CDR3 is TGTGCCAGCTCACCCGAACTAGCGCTGAGCACAGATACGCAGTATTTT.